This TCR beta chain originates from a study of T cells after yellow fever vaccination. TCR cDNA was made by 5'RACE template switching, adding a universal primer site and UMIs. TCRdb re-derived calls from the 5' RACE reads in MiXCR, one entry per CDR3 protein. The table shows 20,000 to 25,000 distinct CDR3 sequences, with roughly 5.5% occurring only once. Ten or more counts support this clonotype. Findings and caveats of the study: Almost all vaccine-responding clonotypes could not be detected on day 0 in sorted memory subsets. Bulk-population clonotypes that are abundant could appear as contaminants in FACS-sorted repertoires.

The CDR3 is 14 residues long. V gave up 6 bases and J gave up 5 bases, with 15 bases separating them. Germline V gene sequence: CDR1 MNHEY, CDR2 SMNVEV (reference sequence). The source is a man aged 18-30 years who received the YFV17D yellow fever vaccine. Sequencing used PBMCs, either bulk or a sorted T-cell subset (CD4+, CD8+, memory, or dextramer-sorted; not recorded which), obtained 35 to 50 days after the first yellow fever vaccination. V and J are TRBV27 and TRBJ2-3; D possibly corresponds to TRBD1 (6 bases). Here the CDR3 DNA reads TGTGCCAGCAGCCTCGGTGGGGACATAGATACGCAGTATTTT. It yields the protein CASSLGGDIDTQYF.